This T cell receptor (beta chain) was profiled in a study of T cell clones after liver transplantation. As for the study in general: Standard immunosuppression, with no induction, continued until 12-24 months after transplant.

Sequencing used immunoSEQ multiplex PCR; TCRdb keeps in-frame clones, though not all of them. The sample records 40,000 to 55,000 clones, roughly 84% being singletons. Regarding the study as a whole: Post-transplant time points were not standardized, so conclusions are preliminary.

Concerning this clone: Its antigen is unknown.

This CDR3 is 15 amino acids long. V was trimmed by 0 bases and J by 3 bases, leaving 12 bases between them. Germline loops: CDR1 SGDLS, CDR2 YYNGEE. The specimen was CD4+ T cells from blood, collected 24 months after liver transplant. This clonotype was obtained from a human patient who received a liver transplant. Some of the T cells might come from the graft donor. This chain uses TRBV9 with TRBJ1-1, with D perhaps matching TRBD1 (5 bases). This CDR3 is CASSVVGEGDTEAFF. In nucleotides, the CDR3 is TGTGCCAGCAGCGTAGTGGGGGAGGGTGACACTGAAGCTTTCTTT. Full variable domain (missing parts from reference TRBV9 and TRBJ1-1): DSGVTQTPKHLITATGQRVTLRCSPRSGDLSVYWYQQSLDQGLQFLIQYYNGEERAKGNILERFSAQQFPDLHSELNLSSLELGDSALYFCASSVVGEGDTEAFFGQGTRLTVV.